Below are 29 T cell receptor beta chains sequenced from a single sample in a study of T cells in women clearing cervical HPV infection. Clones were sequenced by immunoSEQ multiplex PCR, and TCRdb holds only the in-frame ones, with some missing. The sample includes 30,000 or so clones. Sequencing input: blood buffy coat. The receptors here all came from a woman between 18 and 75 years old with a cervical HPV16 infection that either progressed to CIN3+ or cleared (not recorded which).

In the case of this clone: The DNA ends 3 residues before the CDR3 does, and the rest of the CDR3 is filled in from the germline J gene. Other nucleotide sequences in the sample specify the same CDR3. V gene TRBV12-5 combines with J gene TRBJ1-3; D is unclear. The CDR3 consists of 12 residues. The V gene's germline CDR1 is LGHNT and CDR2 FRNRAP. V lost 6 bases and J lost 4, with 7 bases in between. The CDR3 region is CASGIGGNTIYF. Partial CDR3 DNA: TGTGCTAGTGGCATTGGCGGAAACACC.

To note about this clone: The read terminates 3 residues before the CDR3 end, so the remaining end is supplied by the germline J gene. The rearrangement links TRBV19 to TRBJ2-3, with D perhaps assigned TRBD1 or TRBD2 (5 bases each). V gave up 8 bases and J gave up 5 bases, with 14 bases separating them. The germline CDR1 and CDR2 sequences are LNHDA and SQIVND (reference sequence). This CDR3 comprises 13 residues. The CDR3 spells CASSEAGRDTQYF. The sequenced part of the CDR3 DNA is TGTGCCAGTTCAGAGGCAGGGAGAGATACG.

With respect to this clone: With the read ending 3 residues before the CDR3 end, the germline J gene is used to fill in that end. The chain combines TRBV2 with TRBJ2-3; D assignment may be TRBD1 or TRBD2 (6 bases each). There are 13 residues in the CDR3. Trimming took off 6 bases at V and 5 bases at J, with 12 bases between the two ends. Germline V lookup: CDR1 SNHLY, CDR2 FYNNEI. The sequenced part of the CDR3 DNA is TGTGCCAGCAGCAAAGGGGGAGGAGATACG. Its translation is CASSKGGGDT. The full CDR3 reads CASSKGGGDTQYF.

For this clone: The read comes to an end 3 residues before the CDR3 does, leaving the germline J gene to fill in the end. The chain has TRBV5-1 and TRBJ2-2, with D perhaps TRBD1 (6 bases). Germline lookup yields CDR1 SGHRS and CDR2 YFSETQ. The CDR3 is 16 residues long. The covered CDR3 bases are TGCGCCAGCAGACAAAATCCCGGGACAAAACATGAAAAG. This translates into CASRQNPGTKHEK. The whole CDR3 sequence is CASRQNPGTKHEKLFF.

Remarks on this clone: The read ends 3 residues before the CDR3 terminus; that terminus is restored from the germline J gene. This chain joins TRBV19 and TRBJ1-1; the D gene is possibly TRBD1 (5 bases). This CDR3 has 16 amino acids. In germline, CDR1 is LNHDA, CDR2 SQIVND (reference sequence). V lost 4 bases and J lost 4, with 19 bases in between. CDR3 sequence: CASSRVRASAGTEAFF. The CDR3 bases that were read are TGTGCCAGTAGTAGGGTCAGGGCTAGCGCGGGCACTGAA. The variable domain in full, completed from reference TRBV19 and TRBJ1-1, reads DGGITQSPKYLFRKEGQNVTLSCEQNLNHDAMYWYRQDPGQGLRLIYYSQIVNDFQKGDIAEGYSVSREKKESFPLTVTSAQKNPTAFYLCASSRVRASAGTEAFFGQGTRLTVV.

As concerns this clone: The read finishes 3 residues shy of the CDR3 end, and the germline J gene is used to complete it. The V and J genes are TRBV2 and TRBJ1-2; D unresolved. CDR1 and CDR2 from the germline V gene are SNHLY and FYNNEI. The CDR3 spans 11 residues. The covered CDR3 bases are TGTGCCAGCAGTCCCAGTTACGAC. Residues: CASSPSYD. The whole CDR3 reads CASSPSYDYTF.

About this clone: Sequencing ends 3 residues short of the CDR3 end; the germline J gene provides the rest. The chain combines TRBV2 with TRBJ2-6, with D hard to call. The V gene lost 9 bases and the J gene lost 0 bases, with 15 bases spanning the gap. From germline, CDR1 is SNHLY and CDR2 FYNNEI. The CDR3 totals 16 residues. The CDR3 loop is CASCPQRTSGANVLTF. CDR3 DNA (partial): TGTGCCAGTTGTCCACAACGCACCTCTGGGGCCAACGTC.

Details on this clone: The read ends 3 residues early relative to the CDR3; the germline J gene fills the gap. V usage is TRBV7-6 and J usage is TRBJ2-3; 9 bases map to TRBD1. Germline CDR1 and CDR2: SGHVS and FNYEAQ. The CDR3 length is 15 residues. Germline trimming cut 5 bases from V and 2 bases from J; bases unmatched to any gene: 5. The sequenced part of the CDR3 DNA is TGTGCCAGCAGCCGCGGACAGGGGACCACAGATACG. This translates into CASSRGQGTTDT. The full CDR3 protein is CASSRGQGTTDTQYF.

Details on this clone: The CDR3 is cut off 3 residues early in the read; its end comes from the germline J gene. V and J are TRBV5-1 and TRBJ2-3; 8 positions agree with TRBD1. Germline lookup yields CDR1 SGHRS and CDR2 YFSETQ. CDR3 length: 15 amino acids. The V segment lost 4 bases and the J segment 3 bases; nucleotides outside the gene matches: 7. The CDR3 bases that were read are TGCGCCAGCAGCACCGGGGACAGGAGAACAGATACG. This gives the protein CASSTGDRRTDT. The CDR3 as a whole reads CASSTGDRRTDTQYF.

As to this clone: One end of the junction is discordant with germline, which a read error may explain. The read falls 3 residues short of the CDR3 end, and the missing part is taken from the germline J gene. The chain links TRBV11-3 to TRBJ1-1; 7 bases match TRBD1. The germline CDR1 and CDR2 sequences are SGHNT and YENEEA. The length of the CDR3 is 15 residues. The DNA read from the CDR3 is TGTGTCAGCAGCTTGCAGACAGGGAAGAACACTGAA. Translation gives CVSSLQTGKNTE. The CDR3 reads in full as CVSSLQTGKNTEAFF.

As regards this clone: The CDR3 end falls 3 residues outside the read, so it is completed with the germline J gene. This chain uses TRBV7-9 with TRBJ1-1, with D uncertain. V shed 0 bases and J shed 2 bases, with 7 bases lying between them. The germline V gene has CDR1 SEHNR and CDR2 FQNEAQ (reference sequence). There are 14 residues in the CDR3. CDR3 in amino acids: CASSLADFNTEAFF. The CDR3 DNA, read in part, is TGTGCCAGCAGCTTAGCTGACTTCAACACTGAA. Supplemented by reference TRBV7-9 and TRBJ1-1, the full variable domain reads DTGVSQNPRHKITKRGQNVTFRCDPISEHNRLYWYRQTLGQGPEFLTYFQNEAQLEKSRLLSDRFSAERPKGSFSTLEIQRTEQGDSAMYLCASSLADFNTEAFFGQGTRLTVV.

The sequenced CDR3 bases are TGTGCCAGTAGTTCCAGGGGTGGGTCACCA. The encoded protein is CASSSRGGSP. The CDR3 as a whole reads CASSSRGGSPLFF. V and J are TRBV19 and TRBJ1-4; D may be TRBD1 (6 bases). The read terminates 3 residues before the CDR3 end, so the remaining end is supplied by the germline J gene. The CDR3 length is 13 residues. Germline V gene sequence: CDR1 LNHDA, CDR2 SQIVND (reference sequence).

The sequenced CDR3 bases are TGTGCCAGCAGCCTCCGACTTTCT. Protein product: CASSLRLS. The complete CDR3 reads CASSLRLSQYF. V and J are TRBV7-2 and TRBJ2-4; D call uncertain. From the germline J gene comes the end of the CDR3, since the read stops 3 residues before it. CDR1 is SGHTA and CDR2 is FQGNSA in the germline V gene. This CDR3 comprises 11 residues.

As regards this clone: One junction end does not reproduce the germline sequence, and a read error may be involved. The CDR3 end lies 3 residues beyond the end of the read and is filled in from the germline J gene. Other DNA sequences in this sample translate to the same CDR3. The chain joins TRBV19 to TRBJ1-3; the match to TRBD1 covers 9 bases. The V gene's germline CDR1 is LNHDA and CDR2 SQIVND (reference sequence). The CDR3 runs 16 residues. The CDR3 reads CASNGRDRVFGNTIYF. The part of the CDR3 DNA that was read is TGTGCCAGTAATGGCCGGGACAGGGTTTTTGGAAACACG.

The CDR3 loop reads CSVQTSGANVLFF. CDR3 DNA, as far as it was read: TGCAGCGTTCAGACCTCTGGGGCCAACGTG. The rearrangement joins TRBV29-1 to TRBJ2-2; tentatively, D is TRBD1 (5 bases). The sequence runs out 3 residues before the end of the CDR3; the remainder is reconstructed from the germline J gene. CDR1 SQVTM and CDR2 ANQGSEA come from the germline V gene. This CDR3 has 13 residues.

About this clone itself: The CDR3 is cut off 3 residues early in the read; its end comes from the germline J gene. This sequence joins TRBV19 and TRBJ2-1, with TRBD1 identical over 12 bases. Germline V CDR1 and CDR2: LNHDA, SQIVND (reference sequence). The V segment lost 5 bases and the J segment 9 bases; nucleotides outside the gene matches: 8. The CDR3 is made up of 15 amino acids. The CDR3 loop reads CASSATGTGGTEQFF. The covered CDR3 bases are TGTGCCAGTAGTGCCACCGGGACAGGGGGCACTGAG.

With regard to this clone: One end of the junction varies from germline; a read error may be responsible. The read ends 3 residues before the CDR3 terminus; that terminus is restored from the germline J gene. The chain recombines TRBV7-6 with TRBJ2-2; TRBD2 matches at 8 bases. The germline CDR1 and CDR2 sequences are SGHVS and FNYEAQ. This CDR3 spans 16 amino acids. This CDR3 is CASSLSGSGNNGELFF. CDR3 DNA, as far as it was read: TGTGCCAGCAGCTTATCGGGTAGCGGGAACAACGGGGAG.

This clone is identified as medium-sized (0.01 to 0.1%) from frequency. The read ends 3 residues shy of where the CDR3 ends; the end is completed using the germline J gene. This chain uses TRBV18 with TRBJ2-2, with D tentatively TRBD1 (6 bases). Trimming took 8 bases from V and 5 from J, leaving 12 bases between them. The CDR3 runs 13 residues. The germline V gene has CDR1 KGHSH and CDR2 LQKENI. Incomplete CDR3 DNA: TGTGCCAGCCTAGGACAGACAACCGGGGAG. As protein: CASLGQTTGE. The CDR3 as a whole reads CASLGQTTGELFF.

A word on this clone: The observed sequence ends 3 residues before the CDR3 terminus, with the missing tail filled in from the germline J gene. The J gene is TRBJ2-7, the V gene TRBV5-1, with a weak D call TRBD1 (5 bases). The CDR3 extends over 12 amino acids. Germline assignment: CDR1 SGHRS and CDR2 YFSETQ. Trimming cost V 2 bases and J 4 bases, with 7 bases left between them. Incomplete CDR3 DNA: TGCGCCAGCAGCTTAGACAGATACGAG. This sequence encodes CASSLDRYE. The full CDR3 is CASSLDRYEQYF.

A word on this clone: Read data end 3 residues before the CDR3 end; the end is taken from the germline J gene. This sequence joins TRBV29-1 and TRBJ1-2; D perhaps matches TRBD1 (6 bases). V shed 0 bases and J shed 7 bases, with 9 bases lying between them. The CDR3 loop spans 12 amino acids. Per germline, CDR1 SQVTM and CDR2 ANQGSEA. Here the CDR3 reads CSVEDQGGGYTF. The sequenced CDR3 bases are TGCAGCGTTGAAGATCAAGGGGGTGGC.

As regards this clone: Read sequence stops 3 residues before the CDR3 end, and the germline J gene provides the missing end. The chain has TRBV7-3 and TRBJ2-2; 9 bases are shared with TRBD1. The length of the CDR3 is 13 residues. V lost 5 bases, J lost 6 bases, and 1 base stayed unmatched. The V gene's germline CDR1 is SGHTA and CDR2 FQGTGA. The covered CDR3 bases are TGTGCCAGCAGCCGACAGGGGGCCGGGGAG. Amino acids: CASSRQGAGE. The whole CDR3 sequence reads CASSRQGAGELFF.

Remarks on this clone: The read terminates 3 residues ahead of where the CDR3 ends, so the germline J gene completes it. The chain combines TRBV6-4 with TRBJ2-7; 9 bases map to TRBD1. Germline V gene sequence: CDR1 MRHNA, CDR2 SNTAGT. The CDR3 consists of 13 residues. Unmatched junction bases numbered 4, after V lost 8 bases and J lost 2 bases. The CDR3 protein is CASRRTGAYEQYF. CDR3 DNA, as far as it was read: TGTGCCAGCCGTCGGACAGGGGCCTACGAG.

For this clone: The DNA ends 3 residues before the CDR3 does, and the rest of the CDR3 is filled in from the germline J gene. This rearrangement joins TRBV11-2 to TRBJ2-4, with 9 bases lining up with TRBD1. This CDR3 comprises 12 residues. Germline V CDR1 and CDR2: SGHAT, FQNNGV. The CDR3 region is CASSSDRGGQYF. The sequenced part of the CDR3 DNA is TGTGCCAGCAGCTCGGACAGGGGAGGT.

In the case of this clone: From the germline J gene comes the end of the CDR3, since the read stops 3 residues before it. The chain employs TRBV13 and TRBJ2-6; D is uncertain. Per germline, CDR1 PRHDT and CDR2 FYEKMQ (reference sequence). V lost 3 bases and J 2 bases, leaving 5 bases between the germline ends. This CDR3 has 14 residues. CDR3 bases read: TGTGCCAGCAGCTTTCAAACTGGGGCCAACGTC. Translated, it gives CASSFQTGANV. The full CDR3 protein reads CASSFQTGANVLTF.

With regard to this clone: The read ends 3 residues early relative to the CDR3; the germline J gene fills the gap. The rearrangement joins TRBV19 to TRBJ2-7, with 10 nucleotides matching TRBD2. The germline CDR1 and CDR2 sequences are LNHDA and SQIVND (reference sequence). V gave up 3 bases and J gave up 0 bases; unmatched junction bases: 8. The CDR3 covers 17 residues. CDR3: CASSIPSSGSLSYEQYF. CDR3 DNA, as far as it was read: TGTGCCAGTAGTATTCCATCTAGCGGGAGCCTCTCCTACGAG.

Worth noting for this clone: In the same sample, other DNA sequences code for this CDR3. The CDR3 sequence: CASRPQAGNTIYF. The sequenced CDR3 bases are TGTGCCAGTAGACCCCAGGCTGGAAACACC. The V call is TRBV19, the J call TRBJ1-3, with D hard to call. The read terminates 3 residues ahead of where the CDR3 ends, so the germline J gene completes it. Germline values: CDR1 LNHDA, CDR2 SQIVND (reference sequence). CDR3 size: 13 residues. Between the trimmed V and J ends, which lost 6 bases and 2 bases, there was a span of 8 bases.

In the case of this clone: The read gets to within 3 residues of the CDR3 end, and the germline J gene fills in the rest. The rearrangement joins TRBV29-1 to TRBJ1-2; 8 bases map to TRBD1. The CDR3 sequence is 15 residues long. Germline V CDR1 and CDR2: SQVTM, ANQGSEA. The CDR3 DNA, read in part, is TGCAGCGTTGAAGATGTTGGACAGGGAGACGGCGAC. It specifies CSVEDVGQGDGD. The entire CDR3 protein reads CSVEDVGQGDGDYTF.

A remark on this clone: The sequence runs out 3 residues before the end of the CDR3; the remainder is reconstructed from the germline J gene. The rearrangement links TRBV5-1 to TRBJ2-1; D is uncertain. In germline, CDR1 is SGHRS, CDR2 YFSETQ. V shed 4 bases and J shed 7 bases, with 12 bases lying between them. The CDR3 has 13 residues. CDR3 DNA (partial): TGCGCCAGCAGCAGTACTCCCAAGAATGAG. Amino acids: CASSSTPKNE. The whole CDR3 sequence is CASSSTPKNEQFF.

For this clone: The CDR3 goes on 3 residues after the read ends, and that part is filled in from the germline J gene. V is TRBV18 and J is TRBJ2-7; 8 nucleotides align to TRBD1. The trim removed 4 bases at V and 5 bases at J, leaving 7 bases unmatched. This CDR3 comprises 14 residues. Germline lookup yields CDR1 KGHSH and CDR2 LQKENI. Incomplete CDR3 DNA: TGTGCCAGCTCACGAGGACAGGGTCGGGACGAG. It is translated as CASSRGQGRDE. The entire CDR3 protein is CASSRGQGRDEQYF.